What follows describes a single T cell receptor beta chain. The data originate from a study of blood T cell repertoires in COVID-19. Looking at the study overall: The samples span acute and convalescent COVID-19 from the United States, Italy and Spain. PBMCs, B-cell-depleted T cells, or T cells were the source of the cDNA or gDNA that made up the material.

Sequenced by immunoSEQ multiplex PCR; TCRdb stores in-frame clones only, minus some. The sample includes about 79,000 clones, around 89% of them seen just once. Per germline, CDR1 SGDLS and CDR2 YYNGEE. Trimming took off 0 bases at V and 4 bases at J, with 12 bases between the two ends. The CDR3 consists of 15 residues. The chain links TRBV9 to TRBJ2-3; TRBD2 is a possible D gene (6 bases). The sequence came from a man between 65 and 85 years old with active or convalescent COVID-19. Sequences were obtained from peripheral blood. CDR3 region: CASSVEARDSDTQYF. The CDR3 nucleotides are TGTGCCAGCAGCGTAGAAGCAAGGGACTCAGATACGCAGTATTTT.